This T cell receptor (beta chain) was observed in a study of shared clonotypes between healthy human individuals. Regarding the study as a whole: Estimated clonotype richness was generally higher in naive than memory subsets. Non-shared clonotypes had lower generation probabilities than those shared by all four donors.

Comment on this clone: The antigen remains undetermined.

Into CD45RA+ naive and CD45RA-negative memory subsets, the CD4+ cells were split. The table came from immunoSEQ multiplex PCR; TCRdb's copy has only in-frame clones and leaves some out. The sample records more than 1,200,000 clones, 98% being singletons. CDR1 SGHDT and CDR2 YYEEEE come from the germline V gene. V shed 5 bases and J shed 3 bases, with 14 bases lying between them. The CDR3 extends over 14 amino acids. Sequences were obtained from naive CD4+ T cells sorted from blood. The subset is: CD45RA+ positively selected. The chain employs TRBV5-6 and TRBJ1-1, with D unresolved. This sequence originates from a man aged 25 to 40 in good health. CDR3 sequence: CASRAGRRDTEAFF. CDR3 sequence (DNA): TGTGCCAGCAGGGCGGGTAGGCGGGACACTGAAGCTTTCTTT.